Sequencing of this T cell receptor beta chain was carried out in a study of blood T cells in healthy people across ages. Study results and caveats: Across samples, TCR beta diversity tracked strongly with naive T cell percentage. Expanded clonotype changes were possibly confounded by unknown donor CMV status.

Per sample, no less than 6 micrograms of total RNA were extracted. A J-beta primer mix and a sample-barcoded 5' primer were used in a second PCR of about 6 to 12 cycles. No fewer than 3 million CDR3-containing paired-end reads came from each sample. TCRdb reanalysed the 5' RACE reads using MiXCR and keeps one entry per CDR3 protein. This repertoire shows about 690,000 distinct CDR3 sequences, approximately 40% found once; its top ten account for around 32%. Concerning this clonotype: The antigen is not known.

Germline V gene sequence: CDR1 MGHDK, CDR2 SYGVNS. There are 15 residues in the CDR3. Trimming left V 1 base short and J 2 bases short, with 10 bases between. The chain joins TRBV25-1 to TRBJ2-3; D perhaps matches TRBD2 (6 bases). The sequence was obtained from a man of 80 years or more in good health. The specimen was blood. DNA of the CDR3: TGTGCCAGCAGTGAATTCGGGGGTCCCACAGATACGCAGTATTTT. Protein: CASSEFGGPTDTQYF.